These 10 T cell receptor beta chains were all obtained from the same sample, sequenced in a study of shared clonotypes between healthy human individuals. Profiling relied on immunoSEQ multiplex PCR, and the TCRdb table lists in-frame clones only, not all of them. The sample has about 340,000 clones; less than 85% are singletons. The specimen sequenced was memory CD4+ T cells sorted from blood. Subset meaning: CD45RA-negative fraction. The source is a man aged 25 to 45 in good health.

This chain joins TRBV10-3 and TRBJ2-3; tentatively, D is TRBD1 (5 bases). Trimming removed 4 bases from V and 5 bases from J, with 13 bases in between. From germline, CDR1 is ENHRY and CDR2 SYGVKD. The CDR3 covers 14 residues. The CDR3 loop reads CAISVRQKGDTQYF. CDR3 DNA: TGTGCCATCAGTGTACGACAGAAGGGAGATACGCAGTATTTT.

Notes on this clone: A much larger clone sits a single nucleotide away, making a read error possible. This chain uses TRBV5-1 with TRBJ2-3; 8 nucleotides line up with TRBD1. Germline V gives CDR1 SGHRS, CDR2 YFSETQ. The CDR3 is made up of 15 amino acids. J gave up 4 bases and V 4 bases, and 8 bases lay outside the gene matches. The CDR3 spells CASSQTGGNADTQYF. The CDR3 DNA reads TGCGCCAGCAGCCAAACAGGGGGTAATGCAGATACGCAGTATTTT.

This clone was recorded only once. The chain joins TRBV15 to TRBJ1-1; D gene unclear. Germline V gene lookup returns CDR1 LNHNV and CDR2 YYDKDF (reference sequence). The CDR3 loop spans 14 amino acids. Trimming cost V 9 bases and J 1 base, with 15 bases left between them. The CDR3 nucleotides are TGTGCCACAACCCTAAAGAGGACGAACACTGAAGCTTTCTTT. The encoded protein is CATTLKRTNTEAFF. The full variable domain, rest sourced from reference TRBV15 and TRBJ1-1, is DAMVIQNPRYQVTQFGKPVTLSCSQTLNHNVMYWYQQKSSQAPKLLFHYYDKDFNNEADTPDNFQSRRPNTSFCFLDIRSPGLGDTAMYLCATTLKRTNTEAFFGQGTRLTVV.

This chain uses TRBV2 with TRBJ2-5; D is possibly TRBD2 (6 bases). The CDR3 spans 14 residues. CDR1 and CDR2 from the germline V gene are SNHLY and FYNNEI. Deletions cut 3 bases from V and 5 bases from J, with 13 bases between. In nucleotides, the CDR3 is TGTGCCAGCAGTGACGCGGGGACGGAGGAGACCCAGTACTTC. Translation: CASSDAGTEETQYF.

The chain carries TRBV15 and TRBJ2-2; D possibly matches TRBD1 or TRBD2 (7 bases each). The CDR3 length is 16 residues. The germline CDR1 and CDR2 sequences are LNHNV and YYDKDF (reference sequence). The V end lost 5 bases, the J end lost 6 bases, and 19 bases lay between the germline ends. Written as DNA, the CDR3 is TGTGCCACCAGCGTTTGGGGAGGGGGCTCGGCCGGGGAGCTGTTTTTT. Translated, it gives CATSVWGGGSAGELFF. Filled out from reference TRBV15 and TRBJ2-2, the complete variable domain reads DAMVIQNPRYQVTQFGKPVTLSCSQTLNHNVMYWYQQKSSQAPKLLFHYYDKDFNNEADTPDNFQSRRPNTSFCFLDIRSPGLGDTAMYLCATSVWGGGSAGELFFGEGSRLTVL.

This chain joins TRBV6-1 and TRBJ2-6; D is uncertain. Deletions cut 6 bases from V and 1 base from J, with 10 bases between. CDR1 and CDR2 from the germline V gene are MNHNS and SASEGT. The CDR3 is made up of 15 amino acids. CDR3 sequence: CASRMSISGANVLTF. Here the CDR3 DNA reads TGTGCCAGCAGGATGAGCATATCTGGGGCCAACGTCCTGACTTTC.

The CDR3: CASSELGQYNEKLFF. The DNA of the CDR3 is TGTGCCAGCAGTGAGTTGGGGCAGTATAATGAAAAACTGTTTTTT. The rearrangement uses TRBV2 and TRBJ1-4; weak D call: TRBD1 (5 bases). With 3 bases removed from V and 4 bases from J, the gap between germline ends came to 12 bases. The CDR3 contains 15 residues. The germline gives CDR1 SNHLY, CDR2 FYNNEI. The full variable domain, completed using reference TRBV2 and TRBJ1-4, is EPEVTQTPSHQVTQMGQEVILRCVPISNHLYFYWYRQILGQKVEFLVSFYNNEISEKSEIFDDQFSVERPDGSNFTLKIRSTKLEDSAMYFCASSELGQYNEKLFFGSGTQLSVL.

This clone was detected only a few times. The chain links TRBV29-1 to TRBJ2-7, with D perhaps TRBD1 (6 bases). The CDR3 totals 17 residues. The germline V and J ends were trimmed by 4 bases and 7 bases, with 29 bases remaining between them. Germline CDR1 and CDR2: SQVTM and ANQGSEA. CDR3 amino acids: CSVAQGWGMGTKGEQYF. The CDR3, as DNA: TGCAGCGTTGCACAGGGCTGGGGTATGGGGACAAAAGGGGAGCAGTACTTC.

This chain links TRBV14 with TRBJ2-3, with a possible D match to TRBD1 (6 bases). The length of the CDR3 is 14 residues. Germline loops: CDR1 SGHDN, CDR2 FVKESK. The V end was cut by 3 bases, the J end by 2 bases, with 9 bases between. CDR3 sequence reads: CASSQDRTTDTQYF. As DNA, the CDR3 is TGTGCCAGCAGCCAGGACAGAACCACAGATACGCAGTATTTT.

In this sample, this clone turned up a few times. The chain employs TRBV5-5 and TRBJ2-5; D unclear. Trimming cost V 4 bases and J 5 bases, with 12 bases left between them. From germline, CDR1 is SGHKS and CDR2 YYEKEE (reference sequence). This CDR3 contains 13 residues. CDR3 protein: CASSPSFVETQYF. In DNA form, the CDR3 reads TGTGCCAGCAGCCCGTCTTTTGTGGAGACCCAGTACTTC.